Listed here are 18 T cell receptor beta chains from one sample, sequenced in a study of PD-L1 blockade in urothelial cancer. Time point indicated: peripheral blood 6 weeks after treatment start. Method: immunoSEQ multiplex PCR; TCRdb's copy keeps in-frame clones and lacks some. The sample records 20,000 to 25,000 clones, approximately 86% being singletons. This specimen consisted of PBMCs, obtained around atezolizumab (anti-PD-L1) treatment. The receptors originated from a man between 65 and 85 years old with urothelial cancer.

The gene calls are TRBV11-2 and TRBJ2-1, with 8 bases lining up with TRBD2. The CDR3 totals 17 residues. Trimming at V came to 4 bases and at J to 6 bases, leaving 14 bases not matched to a gene. CDR1 is SGHAT, CDR2 FQNNGV, per germline. The CDR3 reads CASSSRGLAGYVNEQFF. The CDR3 coding sequence is TGTGCCAGCAGCTCTCGTGGCCTAGCGGGTTATGTCAATGAGCAGTTCTTC.

The chain uses TRBV4-2 and TRBJ2-1; 8 nucleotides agree with TRBD2. Per the germline V gene, CDR1 is LGHNA and CDR2 is YNFKEQ. This CDR3 spans 16 amino acids. J gave up 5 bases and V 0 bases, and 6 bases lay outside the gene matches. For the CDR3, the DNA is TGTGCCAGCAGCCAAGATCCGGCGGGACTAGACAATGAGCAGTTCTTC. Its translation: CASSQDPAGLDNEQFF.

The CDR3 DNA is TGTGCCAGCAGGGGGGACTTAACACAAGGAGCTTTCTTT. This codes for CASRGDLTQGAFF. This chain links TRBV7-9 with TRBJ1-1; the D gene is possibly TRBD1 (5 bases). V lost 6 bases and J lost 10, with 18 bases in between. There are 13 residues in the CDR3. Germline V gives CDR1 SEHNR, CDR2 FQNEAQ (reference sequence).

The V gene is TRBV2, the J gene TRBJ1-2; D remains ambiguous. Trimming removed 0 bases at V and 5 bases at J, with 22 bases between. Germline V gene data show CDR1 as SNHLY and CDR2 as FYNNEI. This CDR3 contains 18 residues. The CDR3 DNA reads TGTGCCAGCAGTGAAGCGCGGGATATCGCGTATACGGCGTATGGCTACACCTTC. Translated, it gives CASSEARDIAYTAYGYTF.

The chain carries TRBV7-6 and TRBJ2-7; 12 bases fit TRBD2. The germline V gene encodes CDR1 SGHVS and CDR2 FNYEAQ. The length of the CDR3 is 14 residues. The J segment lost 2 bases and the V segment lost 5 bases, leaving 1 base of the junction unmatched. CDR3 protein: CASSPSGRAYEQYF. CDR3 DNA: TGTGCCAGCAGCCCTAGCGGGAGGGCCTACGAGCAGTACTTC.

Comments on this clone: The junction differs from germline at one of its ends, possibly a read error. CDR3 in amino acids: CASSPPRTSGGPLDF. CDR3 coding DNA: TGTGCCAGCTCACCACCGAGGACCTCGGGGGGCCCATTGGATTTT. This chain links TRBV18 with TRBJ2-3; D is perhaps TRBD2 (7 bases). Germline loops: CDR1 KGHSH, CDR2 LQKENI. The CDR3 spans 15 residues.

The chain uses TRBV5-6 and TRBJ2-7; 7 bases are shared with TRBD1. Germline assignment: CDR1 SGHDT and CDR2 YYEEEE. This CDR3 region has 13 residues. Germline trimming cut 5 bases from V and 3 bases from J; bases unmatched to any gene: 5. CDR3 in DNA: TGTGCCAGCAGTTCGACAGGGCGCTACGAGCAGTACTTC. This gives the protein CASSSTGRYEQYF.

This rearrangement joins TRBV7-2 to TRBJ2-5; D may be TRBD1 (6 bases). In germline, CDR1 is SGHTA, CDR2 FQGNSA. V was shortened by 3 bases and J by 5 bases, with 13 bases between the two germline ends. The CDR3 runs 14 residues. The CDR3 loop reads CASSFRVRGETQYF. DNA of the CDR3: TGTGCCAGCAGCTTTAGGGTGAGGGGGGAGACCCAGTACTTC.

V usage is TRBV9 and J usage is TRBJ2-1, with TRBD2 matching 9 bases. The CDR3 spans 16 residues. The germline CDR1 and CDR2 sequences are SGDLS and YYNGEE. The trim removed 0 bases at V and 8 bases at J, leaving 9 bases unmatched. CDR3 bases: TGTGCCAGCAGCGTAGTAGCCAGCGGGAGGAACTATGAGCAGTTCTTC. It encodes CASSVVASGRNYEQFF.

The V and J genes are TRBV10-2 and TRBJ2-1; 9 bases agree with TRBD2. The CDR3 sequence is 17 residues long. V lost 2 bases to trimming and J lost 0 bases; unmatched junction nucleotides: 5. Per the germline V gene, CDR1 is WSHSY and CDR2 is SAAADI. The CDR3 sequence is CASSEPGSGSSYNEQFF. Here the CDR3 DNA reads TGCGCCAGCAGTGAGCCCGGTAGCGGGAGCTCCTACAATGAGCAGTTCTTC.

This clone was counted once. This chain links TRBV11-3 with TRBJ2-3, with 9 bases lining up with TRBD2. The V gene's germline CDR1 is SGHNT and CDR2 YENEEA. Trimming at V came to 1 base and at J to 9 bases, leaving 5 bases not matched to a gene. This CDR3 spans 14 amino acids. The CDR3 DNA reads as TGTGCCAGCAGCTTAGGTCGAACTAGCGGGACGCAGTATTTT. It translates to CASSLGRTSGTQYF. The entire variable domain, with the rest obtained from reference TRBV11-3 and TRBJ2-3, is as follows: EAGVVQSPRYKIIEKKQPVAFWCNPISGHNTLYWYLQNLGQGPELLIRYENEEAVDDSQLPKDRFSAERLKGVDSTLKIQPAELGDSAVYLCASSLGRTSGTQYFGPGTRLTVL.

The CDR3, as DNA: TGTGCCAGCAGCCCGCCGGTGGGCAGGGTAAGCACAGATACGCAGTATTTT. Translating it yields CASSPPVGRVSTDTQYF. The V gene is TRBV11-1, the J gene TRBJ2-3; D is perhaps TRBD1 (5 bases). The CDR3 covers 17 residues. CDR1 and CDR2 from the germline V gene are SGHAT and FQDESV (reference sequence). The V end was cut by 5 bases, the J end by 0 bases, with 18 bases between.

The chain employs TRBV7-9 and TRBJ1-1, with 9 positions matching TRBD1. Germline V gene data show CDR1 as SEHNR and CDR2 as FQNEAQ (reference sequence). V shed 1 base, J shed 11 bases, and the junction held 2 bases outside the gene matches. CDR3 size: 12 residues. CDR3 in amino acids: CASSLEQGAAFF. The DNA of the CDR3 is TGTGCCAGCAGCTTAGAACAGGGGGCGGCTTTCTTT.

The genes are TRBV4-2 and TRBJ2-7; 7 positions agree with TRBD2. The V and J ends lost 1 base and 4 bases, in that order; junction bases with no gene match: 10. This CDR3 contains 16 residues. Germline CDR1 reads LGHNA; CDR2 reads YNFKEQ. CDR3 coding DNA: TGTGCCAGCAGCCAAGGAGCGGGGCGGGGCCCATACGAGCAGTACTTC. It codes for CASSQGAGRGPYEQYF.

The V and J genes are TRBV11-3 and TRBJ2-7; no firm D call. Between the trimmed V and J ends, which lost 2 bases and 3 bases, there was a span of 8 bases. The CDR3 loop spans 13 amino acids. Germline CDR1 SGHNT, CDR2 YENEEA. DNA of the CDR3: TGTGCCAGCAGCTTAACCCCGGGCTACGAGCAGTACTTC. It yields the protein CASSLTPGYEQYF.

The CDR3 DNA sequence: TGTGCCAGCAGCCTCCGTTGGGACAGGGGATCAGATACGCAGTATTTT. This translates into CASSLRWDRGSDTQYF. This chain connects TRBV11-3 to TRBJ2-3; 10 bases agree with TRBD1. J was trimmed by 4 bases and V by 5 bases; bases with no gene match: 9. The CDR3 is made up of 16 amino acids. Germline loops: CDR1 SGHNT, CDR2 YENEEA.

There are a few counts of this clone. The chain uses TRBV4-2 and TRBJ1-2; D remains unclear. V shed 0 bases and J shed 5 bases, with 7 bases lying between them. Germline V gives CDR1 LGHNA, CDR2 YNFKEQ. The CDR3 runs to 13 residues. CDR3 sequence reads: CASSQDRSYGYTF. For the CDR3, the DNA is TGTGCCAGCAGCCAAGACAGAAGTTATGGCTACACCTTC.

Here the CDR3 DNA reads TGTGCCTGGAGTTCACAGGGGGGGTCGGAGACCCAGTACTTC. Protein: CAWSSQGGSETQYF. The rearrangement uses TRBV30 and TRBJ2-5; D might be TRBD1 (8 bases). CDR1 is GTSNPN and CDR2 is SVGIG in the germline V gene (reference sequence). CDR3 length: 14 amino acids. V dropped 2 bases and J dropped 5 bases, with 15 bases sitting between them.